The T cell receptor (beta chain) under discussion was sequenced for a study of cytomegalovirus exposure and HLA in healthy donors. PCR employed 60 Vbeta and 13 Jbeta primers. The data were produced by immunoSEQ multiplex PCR, yet TCRdb's version contains in-frame clones alone and is incomplete. Of about 100,000 clones listed, 65% to 80% are singletons. This clone was counted only a few times. Germline assignment: CDR1 SGHRS and CDR2 YFSETQ. Between the trimmed V and J ends, which lost 0 bases and 6 bases, there was a span of 9 bases. The CDR3 is 14 amino acids. The J gene is TRBJ2-2, the V gene TRBV5-1, with D possibly being TRBD2 (5 bases). This clonotype was sampled from a female donor in good health and CMV-seropositive. Sequenced sample: PBMCs. The CDR3 DNA reads as TGCGCCAGCAGCTTGGTAGCCGGGGCCGGGGAGCTGTTTTTT. Amino acids: CASSLVAGAGELFF.